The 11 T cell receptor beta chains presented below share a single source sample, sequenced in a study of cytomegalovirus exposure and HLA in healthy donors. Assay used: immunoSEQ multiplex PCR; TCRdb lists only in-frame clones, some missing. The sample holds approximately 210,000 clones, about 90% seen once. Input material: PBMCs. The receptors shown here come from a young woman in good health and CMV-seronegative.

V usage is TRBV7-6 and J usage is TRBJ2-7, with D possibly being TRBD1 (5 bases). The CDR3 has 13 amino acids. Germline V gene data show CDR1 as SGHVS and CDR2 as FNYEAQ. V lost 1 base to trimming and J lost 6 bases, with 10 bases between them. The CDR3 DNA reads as TGTGCCAGCAGCTTAGGGCAGGGTGTCGAGCAGTACTTC. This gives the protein CASSLGQGVEQYF.

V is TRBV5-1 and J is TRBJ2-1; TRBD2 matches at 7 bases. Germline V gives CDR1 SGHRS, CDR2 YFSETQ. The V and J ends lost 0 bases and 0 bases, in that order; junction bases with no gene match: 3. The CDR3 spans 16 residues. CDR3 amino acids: CASSLERGHSYNEQFF. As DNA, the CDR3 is TGCGCCAGCAGCTTGGAGCGGGGTCACTCCTACAATGAGCAGTTCTTC. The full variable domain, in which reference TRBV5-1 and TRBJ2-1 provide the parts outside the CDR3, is KAGVTQTPRYLIKTRGQQVTLSCSPISGHRSVSWYQQTPGQGLQFLFEYFSETQRNKGNFPGRFSGRQFSNSRSEMNVSTLELGDSALYLCASSLERGHSYNEQFFGPGTRLTVL.

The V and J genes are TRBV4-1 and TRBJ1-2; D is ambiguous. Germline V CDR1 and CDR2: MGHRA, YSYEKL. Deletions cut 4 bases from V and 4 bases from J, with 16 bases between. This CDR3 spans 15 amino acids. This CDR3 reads CASSPGRQGSYGYTF. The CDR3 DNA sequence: TGCGCCAGCAGCCCCGGGAGACAAGGGAGCTATGGCTACACCTTC.

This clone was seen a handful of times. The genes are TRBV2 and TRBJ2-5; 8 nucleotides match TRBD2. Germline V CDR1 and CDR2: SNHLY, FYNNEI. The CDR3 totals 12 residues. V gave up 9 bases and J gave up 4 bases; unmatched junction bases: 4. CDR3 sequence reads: CASGTSVETQYF. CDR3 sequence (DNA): TGTGCCAGTGGGACTAGTGTAGAGACCCAGTACTTC.

The chain's CDR3 is CASSSGQGGNTEAFF. CDR3 nucleotides: TGTGCCAGCAGCTCGGGACAGGGTGGGAACACTGAAGCTTTCTTT. The chain joins TRBV7-2 to TRBJ1-1; 9 nucleotides align to TRBD1. Germline loops: CDR1 SGHTA, CDR2 FQGNSA. CDR3 length equals 15 residues. Unmatched junction bases numbered 4, after V lost 4 bases and J lost 1 base.

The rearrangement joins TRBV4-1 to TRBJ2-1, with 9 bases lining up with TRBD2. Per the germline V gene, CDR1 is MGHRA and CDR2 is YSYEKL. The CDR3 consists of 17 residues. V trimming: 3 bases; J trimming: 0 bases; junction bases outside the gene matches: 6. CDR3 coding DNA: TGCGCCAGCAGCCACGCGACTAGCGGAGTCTCCTACAATGAGCAGTTCTTC. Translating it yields CASSHATSGVSYNEQFF.

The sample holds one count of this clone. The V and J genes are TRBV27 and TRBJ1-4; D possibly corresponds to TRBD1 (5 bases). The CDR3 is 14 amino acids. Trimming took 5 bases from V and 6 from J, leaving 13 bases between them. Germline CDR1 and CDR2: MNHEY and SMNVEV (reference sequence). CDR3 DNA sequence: TGTGCCAGCAGTGCCGACAGCCTAGATGAAAAACTGTTTTTT. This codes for CASSADSLDEKLFF.

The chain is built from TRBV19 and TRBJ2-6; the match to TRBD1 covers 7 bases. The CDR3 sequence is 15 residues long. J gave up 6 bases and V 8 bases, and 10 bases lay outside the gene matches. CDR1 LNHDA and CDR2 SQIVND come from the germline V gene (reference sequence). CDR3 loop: CASAQGTSQANVLTF. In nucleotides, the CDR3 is TGTGCCAGTGCACAGGGGACCTCTCAGGCCAACGTCCTGACTTTC. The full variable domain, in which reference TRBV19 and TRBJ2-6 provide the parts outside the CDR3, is DGGITQSPKYLFRKEGQNVTLSCEQNLNHDAMYWYRQDPGQGLRLIYYSQIVNDFQKGDIAEGYSVSREKKESFPLTVTSAQKNPTAFYLCASAQGTSQANVLTFGAGSRLTVL.

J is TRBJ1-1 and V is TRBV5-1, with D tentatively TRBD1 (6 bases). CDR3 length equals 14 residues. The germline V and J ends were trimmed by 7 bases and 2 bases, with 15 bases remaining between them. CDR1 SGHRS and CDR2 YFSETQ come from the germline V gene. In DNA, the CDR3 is TGCGCCAGCGGTCCTCAGGGGATAAACACTGAAGCTTTCTTT. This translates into CASGPQGINTEAFF.

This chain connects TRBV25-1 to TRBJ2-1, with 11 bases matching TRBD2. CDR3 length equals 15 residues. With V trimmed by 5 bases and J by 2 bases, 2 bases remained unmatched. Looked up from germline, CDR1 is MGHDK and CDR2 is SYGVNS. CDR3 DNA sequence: TGTGCCAGCAGTCTTAGCGGGAGGGCCTACAATGAGCAGTTCTTC. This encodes CASSLSGRAYNEQFF.

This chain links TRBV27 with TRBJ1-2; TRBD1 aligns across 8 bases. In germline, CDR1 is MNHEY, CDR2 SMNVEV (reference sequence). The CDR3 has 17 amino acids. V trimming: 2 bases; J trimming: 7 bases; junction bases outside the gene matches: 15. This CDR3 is CASSLRQGLANSLGYTF. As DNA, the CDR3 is TGTGCCAGCAGTTTAAGACAGGGGTTGGCGAACTCTCTTGGCTACACCTTC.